This T cell receptor beta chain emerged from a study of CD8 T cells in ankylosing spondylitis (dated by TCRdb to the late 2010s). Study-level background: T cell receptor beta repertoires were profiled in healthy donors and ankylosing spondylitis patients so that disease-linked TCR variants could be found. Peripheral blood samples were taken, and synovial fluid was additionally collected from ankylosing spondylitis patients. The full study cohort comprised 25 ankylosing spondylitis patients and approximately 100 healthy donors. Overall results and qualifications from the work: The disease-linked clones had a CD8+ phenotype and were found at relatively low frequencies in peripheral blood. A TCR beta motif of several highly homologous amino acid variants appeared characteristic of blood from ankylosing spondylitis patients. Some of the motif variants had been reported before in the synovial fluid and blood of reactive arthritis patients, a finding that suggests common disease-initiation mechanisms. The disease-linked clones were reported to be significantly enriched in matched synovial fluid samples from ankylosing spondylitis patients.

From a lookup of the germline V gene, CDR1 and CDR2 are MDHEN and SYDVKM. The CDR3 sequence holds 17 residues, the cysteine and phenylalanine included. Only CDR3 DNA remains: 51 bases, in frame from the first base. V is shortened by 4 bases, J by 5 bases, and the region joining them spans 23 bases. In this sample, this clonotype turned up many times. Its antigen target is currently unknown. One base away there is no much larger clone; base qualities are not given. The instrument given in TCRdb is Illumina HiSeq 2500. TCR beta libraries were prepared by quantitative 5'-RACE with molecular barcodes. In the source study's methods: A new computational method based on a probabilistic model of VDJ rearrangement was used to identify disease-linked TCR variants. TCRdb reprocessed the public reads (quality trimming at Q25 with fastp, clone calling with MiXCR) and kept in-frame beta chains. Rows with a matching CDR3 protein are joined into one entry that keeps the most common DNA and genes. The V and J calls reflect TCRdb's pipeline rather than the authors' work. The sample table lists 250,000 to 400,000 distinct CDR3 sequences, more than 9% of them with a count of one. The ten largest clones capture roughly 9% of the sample.

Input material: blood, either unsorted or a sorted T cell fraction (not recorded which). The TCR comes from a female donor with ankylosing spondylitis or in good health (not recorded which). The V and J segments used are TRBV28 and TRBJ2-5; the best D guess is TRBD2, with 6 bases matching. The CDR3 here reads CASSWHPQLLARETQYF. The DNA reads TGTGCCAGCAGTTGGCACCCTCAACTACTAGCCCGGGAGACCCAGTACTTC.